The 16 T cell receptor beta chains below come from one sample, sequenced in a study of breast tumors, draining lymph nodes, adjacent tissues. The lymph nodes were axillary draining lymph nodes from breast cancer patients. TCRdb called the multiplex PCR reads again in MiXCR, with one record for every CDR3 protein. The sample shows about 230,000 distinct CDR3 sequences, 32% of them seen only once. The sequenced sample consisted of axillary lymph node tissue. Source of these receptors: a female donor with breast cancer. Some clones in this sample may be carry-over from other donors' samples.

This clonotype was seen at least ten times. This chain connects TRBV7-9 to TRBJ2-1; D perhaps matches TRBD2 (6 bases). V was cut by 1 base and J by 5 bases, with 12 bases left in between. Germline lookup yields CDR1 SEHNR and CDR2 FQNEAQ (reference sequence). This CDR3 region has 15 residues. CDR3 nucleotide sequence: TGTGCCAGCAGCTTAGGAGAGGCTAGCGACAATGAGCAGTTCTTC. Protein sequence: CASSLGEASDNEQFF.

As regards this clonotype: This sequence may be a read error, since a much larger clone differs from it by one base. This chain links TRBV7-2 with TRBJ2-3, with TRBD2 matching over 7 bases. Germline lookup yields CDR1 SGHTA and CDR2 FQGNSA. The CDR3 runs 17 residues. DNA for the CDR3: TGTGCCAGCAGCCAAGATGCTATAGCGGGTTTCACAGATCCGCAGTATTTT. It yields the protein CASSQDAIAGFTDPQYF.

This clonotype was found many times. The rearrangement links TRBV4-1 to TRBJ2-1; weak D call: TRBD2 (5 bases). Germline V gene lookup returns CDR1 MGHRA and CDR2 YSYEKL. The V end was cut by 1 base, the J end by 8 bases, with 12 bases between. The CDR3 consists of 14 residues. CDR3 in amino acids: CASSQARLFYEQFF. CDR3 nucleotide sequence: TGCGCCAGCAGCCAAGCTCGACTATTCTATGAGCAGTTCTTC.

This clonotype was detected only a few times. The rearrangement uses TRBV6-1 and TRBJ2-1; 8 bases are shared with TRBD2. This CDR3 comprises 21 residues. V shed 1 base, J shed 0 bases, and the junction held 17 bases outside the gene matches. Germline V lookup: CDR1 MNHNS, CDR2 SASEGT. In DNA, the CDR3 is TGTGCCAGCAGTGAAGAATATTGGGCGGGAGGAATGCTTAGCTCCTACAATGAGCAGTTCTTC. Residues: CASSEEYWAGGMLSSYNEQFF.

This clonotype was seen a single time. Being one base from a much bigger clone, this may be a read error. J is TRBJ1-2 and V is TRBV30, with D maybe TRBD1 (5 bases). Trimming stripped 2 bases from V and 5 bases from J, with 15 bases between. This CDR3 is 14 amino acids long. The germline V gene encodes CDR1 GTSNPN and CDR2 SVGIG (reference sequence). Here the CDR3 reads CAWSWDVGTYGYTF. The CDR3 coding sequence is TGTGCCTGGAGTTGGGACGTCGGAACATATGGCTACACCTTC.

This clonotype was observed at least ten times. An end of the junction differs from the germline gene, which may be a read error. The chain links TRBV6-6 to TRBJ2-5; weak D call: TRBD1 (5 bases). The CDR3 length is 14 residues. CDR1 and CDR2 (germline): MNHNY, SVGAGI (reference sequence). For the CDR3, the DNA is TGTGCCAGCAGTCACTCGACAGAAGCGGAGACCCAGTACTTC. The encoded protein is CASSHSTEAETQYF.

This clonotype was seen ten or more times. CDR3 loop: CSAREGTSGYEQYF. DNA for the CDR3: TGCAGTGCTAGAGAGGGGACTAGCGGGTACGAGCAGTACTTC. The chain recombines TRBV20-1 with TRBJ2-7; 12 bases line up with TRBD2. The CDR3 has 14 residues. The V segment lost 0 bases and the J segment 4 bases; nucleotides outside the gene matches: 1. The V gene's germline CDR1 is DFQATT and CDR2 SNEGSKA (reference sequence).

This clonotype was counted many times. V is TRBV20-1 and J is TRBJ2-7, with 8 bases aligning to TRBD2. The CDR3 length is 17 residues. The J segment lost 2 bases and the V segment lost 0 bases, leaving 12 bases of the junction unmatched. CDR1 is DFQATT and CDR2 is SNEGSKA in the germline V gene (reference sequence). CDR3 loop: CSARENSGTSPTYEQYF. CDR3 coding DNA: TGCAGTGCTAGAGAGAATAGCGGGACGTCCCCAACCTACGAGCAGTACTTC.

This clonotype was detected many times. The chain employs TRBV11-2 and TRBJ1-4; no firm D call. V lost 5 bases and J lost 5, with 15 bases in between. Germline V gene lookup returns CDR1 SGHAT and CDR2 FQNNGV. This CDR3 spans 15 amino acids. CDR3 bases: TGTGCCAGCAGCCTCCCCGGAGGGTTGAATGAAAAACTGTTTTTT. Its translation: CASSLPGGLNEKLFF.

There are many counts of this clonotype. V and J are TRBV19 and TRBJ1-5; possible D gene TRBD1, 6 bases. V shed 8 bases and J shed 5 bases, with 10 bases lying between them. The length of the CDR3 is 12 residues. Germline assignment: CDR1 LNHDA and CDR2 SQIVND (reference sequence). Written as DNA, the CDR3 is TGTGCCAGTCGAAACAGGGATCAGCCCCAGCATTTT. It translates to CASRNRDQPQHF. The full variable domain, completed using reference TRBV19 and TRBJ1-5, is DGGITQSPKYLFRKEGQNVTLSCEQNLNHDAMYWYRQDPGQGLRLIYYSQIVNDFQKGDIAEGYSVSREKKESFPLTVTSAQKNPTAFYLCASRNRDQPQHFGDGTRLSIL.

This clonotype was detected many times. This rearrangement joins TRBV7-2 to TRBJ2-7; 11 nucleotides line up with TRBD1. Germline V gives CDR1 SGHTA, CDR2 FQGNSA. With V trimmed by 4 bases and J by 6 bases, 5 bases remained unmatched. The CDR3 covers 14 residues. The CDR3 here is CASSSGQGVGEQYF. CDR3 in DNA: TGTGCCAGCAGCTCGGGACAGGGGGTAGGCGAGCAGTACTTC.

Points on this clonotype: The junction departs from germline at one end; a sequencing error may be responsible. This chain uses TRBV5-1 with TRBJ1-6; a possible D gene is TRBD1 (6 bases). There are 15 residues in the CDR3. Germline loops: CDR1 SGHRS, CDR2 YFSETQ. The CDR3 reads CAGSFRDIANSPLHF. As DNA, the CDR3 is TGCGCCGGCAGCTTTAGGGACATTGCCAATTCACCCCTCCACTTT.

Ten or more counts support this clonotype. V is TRBV25-1 and J is TRBJ1-5; no firm D call. The CDR3 sequence is 14 residues long. The germline CDR1 and CDR2 sequences are MGHDK and SYGVNS. The V end was cut by 6 bases, the J end by 4 bases, with 13 bases between. The chain's CDR3 is CASSEDGRNQPQHF. DNA of the CDR3: TGTGCCAGCAGCGAGGACGGGCGGAATCAGCCCCAGCATTTT.

The sample holds many counts of this clonotype. In DNA, the CDR3 is TGTGCCAGCAGCTGGACAGATCAGCCCCAGCATTTT. As protein: CASSWTDQPQHF. The V and J genes are TRBV7-2 and TRBJ1-5; maybe TRBD1 (6 bases). Germline V lookup: CDR1 SGHTA, CDR2 FQGNSA. The CDR3 extends over 12 amino acids. V was clipped by 4 bases and J by 5 bases, with 6 bases between them.

The chain joins TRBV12-3 or TRBV12-4 to TRBJ2-2, with 7 bases fitting TRBD2. The length of the CDR3 is 16 residues. After removal of 0 bases from V and 5 bases from J, the junction contained 6 bases not matched to a gene. CDR3 in amino acids: CASSLALGGETGELFF. CDR3 sequence (DNA): TGTGCCAGCAGTTTAGCGCTGGGGGGGGAAACCGGGGAGCTGTTTTTT.

The sample holds many counts of this clonotype. The chain links TRBV7-9 to TRBJ1-2, with TRBD1 as a possible D gene (5 bases). This CDR3 region has 13 residues. Germline values: CDR1 SEHNR, CDR2 FQNEAQ (reference sequence). Deletions cut 5 bases from V and 4 bases from J, with 11 bases between. This CDR3 is CASSQGLFYGYTF. The CDR3 nucleotides are TGTGCCAGCAGCCAGGGCCTTTTCTATGGCTACACCTTC.